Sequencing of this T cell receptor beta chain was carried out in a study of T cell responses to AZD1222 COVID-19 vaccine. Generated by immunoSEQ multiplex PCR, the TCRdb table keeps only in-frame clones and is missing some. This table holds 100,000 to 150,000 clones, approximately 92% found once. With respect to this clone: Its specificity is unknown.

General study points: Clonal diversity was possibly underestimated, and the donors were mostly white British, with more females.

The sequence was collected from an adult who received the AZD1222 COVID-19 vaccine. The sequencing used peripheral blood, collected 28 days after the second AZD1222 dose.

The CDR3 is CASSQHQGLAKGELFF. As DNA, the CDR3 is TGTGCCAGCAGCCAGCACCAGGGACTAGCCAAGGGGGAGCTGTTTTTT. This chain joins TRBV11-2 and TRBJ2-2; 9 bases line up with TRBD2. Trimming removed 5 bases from V and 8 bases from J; junction bases left unmatched: 12. CDR1 and CDR2 (germline): SGHAT, FQNNGV. The CDR3 runs to 16 residues.